What follows are 9 T cell receptor beta chains derived from one specimen sequenced in a study of shared clonotypes between healthy human individuals. CD45RO-negative cells were positively selected for CCR7, leaving out terminally differentiated effector memory CD45RA+ cells. Assay used: immunoSEQ multiplex PCR; TCRdb lists only in-frame clones, some missing. The repertoire holds about 2.2 million clones, with just over 90% as singletons. Material for sequencing was naive CD8+ T cells from PBMCs. These TCRs come from a man between 18 and 29 years old in good health. Some clones in this sample may be carry-over from other donors' samples.

The V and J genes are TRBV14 and TRBJ2-1; TRBD2 aligns across 7 bases. The length of the CDR3 is 15 residues. J was trimmed by 1 base and V by 6 bases; bases with no gene match: 6. Germline V lookup: CDR1 SGHDN, CDR2 FVKESK. The CDR3 sequence is CASRRGKGSYNEQFF. CDR3 bases: TGTGCCAGCAGGCGGGGGAAGGGATCCTACAATGAGCAGTTCTTC.

The CDR3, as DNA: TGTGCCAGCAGGGAATGGAATTCACCCCTCCACTTT. It encodes CASREWNSPLHF. The V call is TRBV27, the J call TRBJ1-6, with D unresolved. The germline CDR1 and CDR2 sequences are MNHEY and SMNVEV (reference sequence). The CDR3 totals 12 residues. V shed 6 bases and J shed 7 bases, with 7 bases lying between them.

The chain joins TRBV11-2 to TRBJ1-2; D possibly corresponds to TRBD1 (5 bases). This CDR3 contains 14 residues. CDR1 and CDR2 from the germline V gene are SGHAT and FQNNGV. V was shortened by 1 base and J by 1 base, with 7 bases between the two germline ends. The CDR3 DNA reads as TGTGCCAGCAGCTTAGGGGGGAATAACTATGGCTACACCTTC. Translating gives CASSLGGNNYGYTF.

The V and J genes are TRBV27 and TRBJ1-2; D uncertain. Trimming stripped 6 bases from V and 2 bases from J, with 19 bases between. Germline V gene lookup returns CDR1 MNHEY and CDR2 SMNVEV (reference sequence). The CDR3 is 16 amino acids. CDR3 sequence reads: CASSPDGGDSNYGYTF. The CDR3 nucleotides are TGTGCCAGCAGCCCAGACGGTGGGGATTCAAACTATGGCTACACCTTC.

This chain connects TRBV4-1 to TRBJ1-4; weak D call: TRBD1 (5 bases). The V end lost 6 bases, the J end lost 7 bases, and 18 bases lay between the germline ends. The CDR3 has 15 amino acids. Germline CDR1 and CDR2: MGHRA and YSYEKL. Here the CDR3 DNA reads TGCGCCAGCAGGAATGAGGAGGGGAATGGTGAAAAACTGTTTTTT. Residues: CASRNEEGNGEKLFF.

V is TRBV6-1 and J is TRBJ1-1; D is unresolved. Germline V CDR1 and CDR2: MNHNS, SASEGT. The length of the CDR3 is 12 residues. CDR3 in amino acids: CTIFFVDTEAFF. The CDR3 DNA follows: TGTACCATCTTTTTTGTAGACACTGAAGCTTTCTTT.

Remarks on this clone: Other nucleotide sequences from this sample produce the same CDR3. The V call is TRBV15, the J call TRBJ1-2; 7 nucleotides line up with TRBD1. The CDR3 contains 14 residues. V gave up 5 bases and J gave up 0 bases; unmatched junction bases: 3. CDR1 is LNHNV and CDR2 is YYDKDF in the germline V gene (reference sequence). Here the CDR3 DNA reads TGTGCCACCAGCCTCGACAGGGCTAACTATGGCTACACCTTC. Translating gives CATSLDRANYGYTF.

The rearrangement joins TRBV29-1 to TRBJ2-1; 8 bases fit TRBD1. The CDR3 runs to 12 residues. V lost 5 bases, J lost 9 bases, and 6 bases stayed unmatched. CDR1 is SQVTM and CDR2 is ANQGSEA in the germline V gene. The DNA for the CDR3 is TGCAGCGTTACAGGGGGAAGAGGTGAGCAGTTCTTC. Its protein product is CSVTGGRGEQFF.

The chain couples TRBV9 to TRBJ2-1; D is undetermined. Trimming cost V 4 bases and J 9 bases, with 20 bases left between them. Germline V lookup: CDR1 SGDLS, CDR2 YYNGEE. The CDR3 spans 15 residues. In nucleotides, the CDR3 is TGTGCCAGCAGCACTATCCACCTATTATCCGCTGAGCAGTTCTTC. Encoded protein: CASSTIHLLSAEQFF.